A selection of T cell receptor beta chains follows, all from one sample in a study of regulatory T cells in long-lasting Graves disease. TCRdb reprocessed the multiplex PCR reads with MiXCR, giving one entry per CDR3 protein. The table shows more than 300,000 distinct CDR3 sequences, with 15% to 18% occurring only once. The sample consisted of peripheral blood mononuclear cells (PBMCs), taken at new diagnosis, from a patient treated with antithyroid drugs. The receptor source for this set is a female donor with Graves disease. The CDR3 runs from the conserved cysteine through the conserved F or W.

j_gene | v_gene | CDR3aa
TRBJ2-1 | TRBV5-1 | CASSLFHLGGASGNEQFF
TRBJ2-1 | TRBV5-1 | CASSGGRLARGGEQFF
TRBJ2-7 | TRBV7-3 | CASSLEGTSGAYEQYF
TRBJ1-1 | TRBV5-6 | CASSPAYLVFGEAFF
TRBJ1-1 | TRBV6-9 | CASSYSTDNTEAFF
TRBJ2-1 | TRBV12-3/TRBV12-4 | CATGKGAGGLPSGSSYNEQFF
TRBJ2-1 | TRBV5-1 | CASSLEGSHNEQFF
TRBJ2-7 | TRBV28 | CASRRQGRASYEQYF
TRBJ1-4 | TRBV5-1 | CASSLGFWGATNEKLFF
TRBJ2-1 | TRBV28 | CASSLLDEQFF
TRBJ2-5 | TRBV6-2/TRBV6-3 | CASRPQGGQETQYF
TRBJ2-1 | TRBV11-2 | CASSLDLWLAGGAPYNEQFF
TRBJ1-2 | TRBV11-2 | CASSFGGRGRSPYGYTF
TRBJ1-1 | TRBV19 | CASIPRGHLGAFF
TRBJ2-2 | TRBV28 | CASRNRGRPNTGELFF
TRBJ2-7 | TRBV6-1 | CASSALSFWTGTYEQYF
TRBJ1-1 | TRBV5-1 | CASSWGGKTEAFF
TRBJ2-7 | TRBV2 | CASRPSAGDSTYEQYF
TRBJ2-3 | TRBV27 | CASSSGQGRDTQYF
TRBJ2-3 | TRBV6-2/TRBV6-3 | CASSYRRGDTDTQYF
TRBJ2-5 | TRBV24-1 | CATSVTGETQYF
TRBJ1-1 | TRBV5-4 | CASYPPSQMGLNTEAFF
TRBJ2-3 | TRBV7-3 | CASSLGVTTDTQYF
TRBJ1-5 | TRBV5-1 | CASSLGLGGGNQPQHF
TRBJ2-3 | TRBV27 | CASSLTGSTDTQYF
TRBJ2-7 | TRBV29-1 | CSVGTSGVRGEQYF